This T cell receptor (beta chain) was sequenced for a study of T-cell memory formation after mild COVID-19. Per the germline V gene, CDR1 is SGHTA and CDR2 is FQGNSA. V lost 5 bases and J 3 bases, leaving 11 bases between the germline ends. This CDR3 contains 13 residues. TCRdb passed the 5' RACE reads through MiXCR, listing each CDR3 protein once. The sample records a few hundred thousand distinct CDR3 sequences, roughly 16% being singletons. The chain employs TRBV7-2 and TRBJ2-7; perhaps TRBD1 as D (6 bases). Sequencing was performed on PBMCs or a T cell subset sorted from them (not recorded which). The sequence was collected from a young man who had mild COVID-19 (a few samples of this study predate the infection). Cell type and time point are not known. In nucleotides, the CDR3 is TGTGCCAGCAGCCCTACAGGGTTCTACGAGCAGTACGTC. It translates to CASSPTGFYEQYV.